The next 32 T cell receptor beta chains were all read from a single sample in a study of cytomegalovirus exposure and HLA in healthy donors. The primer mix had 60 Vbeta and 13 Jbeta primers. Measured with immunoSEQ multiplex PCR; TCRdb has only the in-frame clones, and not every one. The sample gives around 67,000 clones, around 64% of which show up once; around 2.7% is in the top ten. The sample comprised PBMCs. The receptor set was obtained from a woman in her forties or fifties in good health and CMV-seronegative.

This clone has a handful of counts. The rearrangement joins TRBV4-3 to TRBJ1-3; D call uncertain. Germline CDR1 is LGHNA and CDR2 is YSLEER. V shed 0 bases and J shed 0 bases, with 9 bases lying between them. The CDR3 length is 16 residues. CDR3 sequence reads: CASSQEAGPSGNTIYF. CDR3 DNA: TGCGCCAGCAGCCAAGAGGCAGGCCCCTCTGGAAACACCATATATTTT.

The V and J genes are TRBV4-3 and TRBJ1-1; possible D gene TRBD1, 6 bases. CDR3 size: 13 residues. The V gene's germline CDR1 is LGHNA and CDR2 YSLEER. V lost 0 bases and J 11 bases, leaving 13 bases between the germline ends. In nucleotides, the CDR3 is TGCGCCAGCAGCCAAGAAGGGGGACGTAGGGCTTTCTTT. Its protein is CASSQEGGRRAFF.

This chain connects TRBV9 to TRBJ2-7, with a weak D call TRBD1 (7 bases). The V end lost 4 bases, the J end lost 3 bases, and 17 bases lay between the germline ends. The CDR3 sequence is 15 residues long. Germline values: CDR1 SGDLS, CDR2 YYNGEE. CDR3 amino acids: CASSFAGGGIYEQYF. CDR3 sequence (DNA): TGTGCCAGCAGCTTTGCTGGAGGGGGCATCTACGAGCAGTACTTC. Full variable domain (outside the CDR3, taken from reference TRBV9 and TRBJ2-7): DSGVTQTPKHLITATGQRVTLRCSPRSGDLSVYWYQQSLDQGLQFLIQYYNGEERAKGNILERFSAQQFPDLHSELNLSSLELGDSALYFCASSFAGGGIYEQYFGPGTRLTVT.

CDR3 coding DNA: TGTGCCAGCAGTCGAAGGACAGTCTACGCGGATACGCAGTATTTT. This gives the protein CASSRRTVYADTQYF. The rearrangement uses TRBV28 and TRBJ2-3, with D perhaps matching TRBD1 (6 bases). The germline V gene has CDR1 MDHEN and CDR2 SYDVKM. V dropped 5 bases and J dropped 6 bases, with 18 bases sitting between them. The CDR3 covers 15 residues. Using reference TRBV28 and TRBJ2-3 for the parts outside the CDR3, the full variable domain is DVKVTQSSRYLVKRTGEKVFLECVQDMDHENMFWYRQDPGLGLRLIYFSYDVKMKEKGDIPEGYSVSREKKERFSLILESASTNQTSMYLCASSRRTVYADTQYFGPGTRLTVL.

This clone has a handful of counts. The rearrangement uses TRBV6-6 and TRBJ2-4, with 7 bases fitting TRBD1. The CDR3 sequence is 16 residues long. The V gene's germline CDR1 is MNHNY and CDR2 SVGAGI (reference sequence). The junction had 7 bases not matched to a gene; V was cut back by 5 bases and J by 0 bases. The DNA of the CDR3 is TGTGCCAGCAGTCCCCGGGGACAGTTAGCCAAAAACATTCAGTACTTC. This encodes CASSPRGQLAKNIQYF.

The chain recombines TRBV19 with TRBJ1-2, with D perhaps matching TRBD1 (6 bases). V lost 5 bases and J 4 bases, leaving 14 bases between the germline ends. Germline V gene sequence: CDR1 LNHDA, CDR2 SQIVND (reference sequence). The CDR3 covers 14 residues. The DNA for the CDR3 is TGTGCCAGTAGTTCCCGACAGGAGCGCTATGGCTACACCTTC. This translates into CASSSRQERYGYTF.

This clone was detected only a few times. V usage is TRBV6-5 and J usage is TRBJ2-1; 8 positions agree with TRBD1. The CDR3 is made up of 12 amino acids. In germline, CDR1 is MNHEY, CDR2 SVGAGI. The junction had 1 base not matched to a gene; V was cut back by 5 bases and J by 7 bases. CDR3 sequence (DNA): TGTGCCAGCAGTGACAGGGGAAATGAGCAGTTCTTC. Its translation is CASSDRGNEQFF.

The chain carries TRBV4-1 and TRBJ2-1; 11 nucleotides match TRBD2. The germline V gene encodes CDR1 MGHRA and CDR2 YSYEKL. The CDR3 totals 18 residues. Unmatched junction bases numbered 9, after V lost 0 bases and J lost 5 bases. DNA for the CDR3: TGCGCCAGCAGCCAAGATAAGTCTAGCGGGAGGAACAACAATGAGCAGTTCTTC. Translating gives CASSQDKSSGRNNNEQFF.

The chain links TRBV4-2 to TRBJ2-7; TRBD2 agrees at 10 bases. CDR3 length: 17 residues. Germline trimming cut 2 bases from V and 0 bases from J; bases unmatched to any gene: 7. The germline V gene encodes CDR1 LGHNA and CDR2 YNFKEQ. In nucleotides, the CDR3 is TGTGCCAGCAGCCAATCGACTACTAGCGGGACCTCCTACGAGCAGTACTTC. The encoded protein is CASSQSTTSGTSYEQYF.

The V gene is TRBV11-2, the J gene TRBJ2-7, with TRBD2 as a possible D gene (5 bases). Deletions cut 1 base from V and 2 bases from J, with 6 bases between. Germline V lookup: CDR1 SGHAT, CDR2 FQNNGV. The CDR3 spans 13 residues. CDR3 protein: CASSLAGTYEQYF. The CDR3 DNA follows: TGTGCCAGCAGCTTAGCCGGGACCTACGAGCAGTACTTC. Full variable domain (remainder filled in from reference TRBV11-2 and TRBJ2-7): EAGVAQSPRYKIIEKRQSVAFWCNPISGHATLYWYQQILGQGPKLLIQFQNNGVVDDSQLPKDRFSAERLKGVDSTLKIQPAKLEDSAVYLCASSLAGTYEQYFGPGTRLTVT.

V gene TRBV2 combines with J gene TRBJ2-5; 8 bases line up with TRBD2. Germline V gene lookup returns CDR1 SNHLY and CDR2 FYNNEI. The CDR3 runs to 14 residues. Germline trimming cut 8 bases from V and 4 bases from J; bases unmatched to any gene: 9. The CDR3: CASCGGRFRETQYF. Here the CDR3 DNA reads TGTGCCAGCTGCGGCGGGAGGTTCCGAGAGACCCAGTACTTC. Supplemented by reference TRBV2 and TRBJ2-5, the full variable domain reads EPEVTQTPSHQVTQMGQEVILRCVPISNHLYFYWYRQILGQKVEFLVSFYNNEISEKSEIFDDQFSVERPDGSNFTLKIRSTKLEDSAMYFCASCGGRFRETQYFGPGTRLLVL.

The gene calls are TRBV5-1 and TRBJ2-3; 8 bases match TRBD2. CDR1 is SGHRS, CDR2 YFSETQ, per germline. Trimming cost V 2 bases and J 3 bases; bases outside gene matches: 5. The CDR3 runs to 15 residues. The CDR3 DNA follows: TGCGCCAGCAGCTTCAGCGGGAGAGGGACAGATACGCAGTATTTT. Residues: CASSFSGRGTDTQYF.

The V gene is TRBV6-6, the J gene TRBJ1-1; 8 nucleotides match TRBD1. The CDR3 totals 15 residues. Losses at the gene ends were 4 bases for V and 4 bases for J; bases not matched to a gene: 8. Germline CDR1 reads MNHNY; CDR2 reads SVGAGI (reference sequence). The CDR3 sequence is CASSFPGQGGTEAFF. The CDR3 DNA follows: TGTGCCAGCAGTTTCCCTGGACAGGGAGGCACTGAAGCTTTCTTT.

CDR3 protein: CASSSASQEQYF. CDR3 bases: TGTGCCAGCAGTTCTGCTTCGCAGGAGCAGTACTTC. The J gene is TRBJ2-7, the V gene TRBV28; unclear D gene. Germline V gene lookup returns CDR1 MDHEN and CDR2 SYDVKM. V was cut by 4 bases and J by 7 bases, with 11 bases left in between. There are 12 residues in the CDR3.

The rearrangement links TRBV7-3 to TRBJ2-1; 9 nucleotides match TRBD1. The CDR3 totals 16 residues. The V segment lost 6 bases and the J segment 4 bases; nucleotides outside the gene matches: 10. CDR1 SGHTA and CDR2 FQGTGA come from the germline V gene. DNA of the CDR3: TGTGCCAGCAGTCTTTCCGGGACAGGGATGTACAATGAGCAGTTCTTC. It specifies CASSLSGTGMYNEQFF.

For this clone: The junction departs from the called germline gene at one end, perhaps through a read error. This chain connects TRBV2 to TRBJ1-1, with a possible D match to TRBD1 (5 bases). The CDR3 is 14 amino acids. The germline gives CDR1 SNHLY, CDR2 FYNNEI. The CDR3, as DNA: TGTGCCAGCCGACCCAGGGACGGCGGAGGGCGGGCTGGGTTT. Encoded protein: CASRPRDGGGRAGF.

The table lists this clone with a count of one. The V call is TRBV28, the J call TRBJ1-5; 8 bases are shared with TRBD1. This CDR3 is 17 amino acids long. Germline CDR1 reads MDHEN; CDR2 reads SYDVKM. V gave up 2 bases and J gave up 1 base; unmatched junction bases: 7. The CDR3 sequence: CASSLPQGAVSNQPQHF. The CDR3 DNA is TGTGCCAGCAGTTTACCCCAGGGGGCCGTGAGCAATCAGCCCCAGCATTTT.

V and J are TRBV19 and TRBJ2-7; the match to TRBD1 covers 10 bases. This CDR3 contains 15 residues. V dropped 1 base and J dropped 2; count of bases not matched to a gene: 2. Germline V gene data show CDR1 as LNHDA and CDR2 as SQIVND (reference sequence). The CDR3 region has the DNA TGTGCCAGTAGTATAGCGGGACAGGGGACCTACGAGCAGTACTTC. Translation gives CASSIAGQGTYEQYF.

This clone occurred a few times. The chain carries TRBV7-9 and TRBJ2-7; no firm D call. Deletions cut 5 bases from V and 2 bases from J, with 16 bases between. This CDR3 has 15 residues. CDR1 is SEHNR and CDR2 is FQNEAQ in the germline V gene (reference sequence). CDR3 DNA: TGTGCCAGCAGCCCACCCCTGCCACCAGCCTACGAGCAGTACTTC. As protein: CASSPPLPPAYEQYF.

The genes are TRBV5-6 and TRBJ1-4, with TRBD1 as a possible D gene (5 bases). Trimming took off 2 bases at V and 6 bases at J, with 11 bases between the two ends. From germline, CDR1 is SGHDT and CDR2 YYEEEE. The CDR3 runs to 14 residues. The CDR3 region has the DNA TGTGCCAGCAGCTTTGGGGCAGGATATGAAAAACTGTTTTTT. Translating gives CASSFGAGYEKLFF.

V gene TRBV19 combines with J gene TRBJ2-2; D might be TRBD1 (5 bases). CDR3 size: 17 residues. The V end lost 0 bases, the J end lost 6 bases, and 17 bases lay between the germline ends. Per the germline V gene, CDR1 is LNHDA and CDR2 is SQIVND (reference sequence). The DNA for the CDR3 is TGTGCCAGTAGTATAGATCTTAGGGGCTCCTCTTCCGGGGAGCTGTTTTTT. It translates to CASSIDLRGSSSGELFF. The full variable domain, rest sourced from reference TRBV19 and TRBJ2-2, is DGGITQSPKYLFRKEGQNVTLSCEQNLNHDAMYWYRQDPGQGLRLIYYSQIVNDFQKGDIAEGYSVSREKKESFPLTVTSAQKNPTAFYLCASSIDLRGSSSGELFFGEGSRLTVL.

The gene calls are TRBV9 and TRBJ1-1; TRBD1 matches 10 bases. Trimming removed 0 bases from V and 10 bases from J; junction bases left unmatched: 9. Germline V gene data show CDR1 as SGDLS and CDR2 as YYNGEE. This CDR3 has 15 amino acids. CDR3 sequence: CASSVGRQGARGAFF. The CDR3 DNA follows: TGTGCCAGCAGCGTAGGAAGACAGGGGGCGCGAGGAGCTTTCTTT.

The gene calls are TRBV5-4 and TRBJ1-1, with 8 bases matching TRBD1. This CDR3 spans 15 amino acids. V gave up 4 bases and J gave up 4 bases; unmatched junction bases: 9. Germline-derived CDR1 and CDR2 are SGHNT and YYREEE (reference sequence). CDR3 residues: CASSPKDRGGTEAFF. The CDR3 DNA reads TGTGCCAGCAGCCCGAAAGACAGGGGCGGCACTGAAGCTTTCTTT.

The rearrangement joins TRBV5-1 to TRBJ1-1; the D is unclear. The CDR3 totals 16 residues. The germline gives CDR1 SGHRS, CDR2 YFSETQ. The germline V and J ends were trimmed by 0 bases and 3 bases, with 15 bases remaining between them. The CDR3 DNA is TGCGCCAGCAGCTTGGGTCTGGCGTTGGGAGACACTGAAGCTTTCTTT. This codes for CASSLGLALGDTEAFF.

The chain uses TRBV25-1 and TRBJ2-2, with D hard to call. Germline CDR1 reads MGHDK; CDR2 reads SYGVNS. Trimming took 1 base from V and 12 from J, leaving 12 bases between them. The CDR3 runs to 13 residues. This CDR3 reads CASSELRSEKLFF. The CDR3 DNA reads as TGTGCCAGCAGTGAATTGAGGTCGGAGAAGCTGTTTTTT.

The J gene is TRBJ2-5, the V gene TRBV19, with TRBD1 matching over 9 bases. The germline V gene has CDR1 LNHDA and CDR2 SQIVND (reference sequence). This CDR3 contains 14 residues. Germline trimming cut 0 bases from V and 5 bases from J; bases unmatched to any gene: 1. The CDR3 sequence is CASSIEDRGETQYF. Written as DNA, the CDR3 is TGTGCCAGTAGTATAGAGGACAGGGGCGAGACCCAGTACTTC.

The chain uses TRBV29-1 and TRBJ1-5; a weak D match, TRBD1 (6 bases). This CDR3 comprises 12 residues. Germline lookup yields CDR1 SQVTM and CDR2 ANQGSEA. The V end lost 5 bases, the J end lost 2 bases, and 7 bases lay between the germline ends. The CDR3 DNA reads TGCAGCGTTCGACAGGGCAATCAGCCCCAGCATTTT. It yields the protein CSVRQGNQPQHF.

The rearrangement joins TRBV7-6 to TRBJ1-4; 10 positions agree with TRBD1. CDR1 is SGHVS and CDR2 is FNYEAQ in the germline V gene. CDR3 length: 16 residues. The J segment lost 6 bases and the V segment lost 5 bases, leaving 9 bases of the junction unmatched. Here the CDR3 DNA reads TGTGCCAGCAGCACAGGGACAGGGGAGTATCATGAAAAACTGTTTTTT. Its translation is CASSTGTGEYHEKLFF.

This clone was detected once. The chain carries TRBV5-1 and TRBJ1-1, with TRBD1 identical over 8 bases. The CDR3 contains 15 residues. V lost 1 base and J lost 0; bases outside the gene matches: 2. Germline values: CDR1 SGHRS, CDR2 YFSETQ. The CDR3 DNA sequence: TGCGCCAGCAGCTTGCAGGGGGCCGTGAACACTGAAGCTTTCTTT. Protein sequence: CASSLQGAVNTEAFF.

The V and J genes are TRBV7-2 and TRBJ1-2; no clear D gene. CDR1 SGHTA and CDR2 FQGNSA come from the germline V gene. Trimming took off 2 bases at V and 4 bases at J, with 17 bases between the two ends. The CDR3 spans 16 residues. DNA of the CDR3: TGTGCCAGCAGCTTAAGTGGCAGAACTATCAGCTATGGCTACACCTTC. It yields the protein CASSLSGRTISYGYTF.

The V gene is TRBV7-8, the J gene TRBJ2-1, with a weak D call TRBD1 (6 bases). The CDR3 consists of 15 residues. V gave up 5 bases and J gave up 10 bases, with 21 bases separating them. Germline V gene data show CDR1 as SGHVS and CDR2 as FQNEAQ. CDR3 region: CASSPTTGSVWEQFF. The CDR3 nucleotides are TGTGCCAGCAGCCCCACGACAGGATCGGTTTGGGAGCAGTTCTTC.

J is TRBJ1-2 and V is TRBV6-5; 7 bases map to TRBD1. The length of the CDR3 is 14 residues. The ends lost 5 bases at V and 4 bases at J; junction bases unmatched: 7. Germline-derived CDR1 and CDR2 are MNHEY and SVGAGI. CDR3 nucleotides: TGTGCCAGCAGTGTATCGACAGGGCTCTATGGCTACACCTTC. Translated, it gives CASSVSTGLYGYTF.